This passage covers 16 T cell receptor beta chains from one sample sequenced in a study of Ad26.COV2.S vaccination and SARS-CoV-2 variants. Described treatment: about 20 received Ad26.COV2.S at low or high dose, single or two shots; about 5 received placebo; per-sample allocation not given. Day 63 following the first vaccine or placebo injection was when the samples were taken. Clones were read by immunoSEQ multiplex PCR, and TCRdb kept only the in-frame ones, dropping some. The top ten hold 9.5% to 12% of the sample, which has around 340,000 clones, approximately 86% seen once. Specimen: peripheral blood, collected in a trial of Ad26.COV2.S vaccine versus placebo. All receptors come from a person aged 18-65 years who received the Ad26.COV2.S COVID-19 vaccine or a placebo.

This chain joins TRBV7-9 and TRBJ1-6; 7 positions agree with TRBD1. Germline CDR1 and CDR2: SEHNR and FQNEAQ (reference sequence). The CDR3 has 16 residues. Losses at the gene ends were 6 bases for V and 5 bases for J; bases not matched to a gene: 10. This CDR3 reads CASSPQGNFDNSPLHF. Here the CDR3 DNA reads TGTGCCAGCAGTCCACAGGGGAACTTTGATAATTCACCCCTCCACTTT.

This chain connects TRBV28 to TRBJ2-7; D ambiguous. V lost 5 bases and J 0 bases, leaving 8 bases between the germline ends. The germline gives CDR1 MDHEN, CDR2 SYDVKM. This CDR3 is 13 amino acids long. CDR3 in amino acids: CASSPPPSYEQYF. The DNA of the CDR3 is TGTGCCAGCAGTCCCCCCCCCTCCTACGAGCAGTACTTC.

Note on this clone: An end of the junction does not agree with germline; a read error may underlie this. The V call is TRBV27, the J call TRBJ2-1; 10 nucleotides line up with TRBD1. CDR1 is MNHEY, CDR2 SMNVEV, per germline (reference sequence). CDR3 length: 19 amino acids. Here the CDR3 DNA reads TGTGCCAGCAGTTTATCATTCTTTAGGGGACAGGGGTCCTCCAATGAGCAGTTCTTC. Its translation is CASSLSFFRGQGSSNEQFF.

This clone has only a few counts. This chain links TRBV11-3 with TRBJ2-2; D is uncertain. Trimming stripped 2 bases from V and 7 bases from J, with 8 bases between. Germline V lookup: CDR1 SGHNT, CDR2 YENEEA. This CDR3 is built from 13 residues. The CDR3 region is CASSLSGYGELFF. The DNA of the CDR3 is TGTGCCAGCAGCTTATCAGGTTACGGGGAGCTGTTTTTT. The variable domain in full, with the rest retrieved from reference TRBV11-3 and TRBJ2-2, is EAGVVQSPRYKIIEKKQPVAFWCNPISGHNTLYWYLQNLGQGPELLIRYENEEAVDDSQLPKDRFSAERLKGVDSTLKIQPAELGDSAVYLCASSLSGYGELFFGEGSRLTVL.

This clone was observed a few times. J is TRBJ2-5 and V is TRBV28, with D perhaps TRBD1 (6 bases). Germline lookup yields CDR1 MDHEN and CDR2 SYDVKM. The CDR3 has 16 amino acids. V dropped 3 bases and J dropped 1 base, with 15 bases sitting between them. The DNA for the CDR3 is TGTGCCAGCAGTTTTTTCTGGACAGACGTCCAAGAGACCCAGTACTTC. Translating it yields CASSFFWTDVQETQYF.

J is TRBJ2-7 and V is TRBV5-1, with 7 bases matching TRBD1. The CDR3 is 15 amino acids. CDR1 is SGHRS and CDR2 is YFSETQ in the germline V gene. The V and J ends lost 4 bases and 0 bases, in that order; junction bases with no gene match: 7. The CDR3 sequence is CASSLTGSSSYEQYF. CDR3 DNA sequence: TGCGCCAGCAGCCTGACAGGGTCCTCCTCCTACGAGCAGTACTTC.

This chain connects TRBV4-3 to TRBJ1-5; unclear D gene. The germline gives CDR1 LGHNA, CDR2 YSLEER. This CDR3 comprises 16 residues. V lost 0 bases, J lost 1 base, and 10 bases lay in between. CDR3 sequence reads: CASSQEAGLSNQPQHF. CDR3 coding DNA: TGCGCCAGCAGCCAAGAGGCGGGGTTGAGCAATCAGCCCCAGCATTTT.

This clone was observed a single time. V and J are TRBV28 and TRBJ1-4; no definite D call. Per the germline V gene, CDR1 is MDHEN and CDR2 is SYDVKM. This CDR3 is built from 13 residues. CDR3 nucleotides: TGTGTTTCCCGATCACCCCTTAATGAAAAACTGTTTTTT. The encoded protein is CVSRSPLNEKLFF. Full variable domain (missing parts from reference TRBV28 and TRBJ1-4): DVKVTQSSRYLVKRTGEKVFLECVQDMDHENMFWYRQDPGLGLRLIYFSYDVKMKEKGDIPEGYSVSREKKERFSLILESASTNQTSMYLCVSRSPLNEKLFFGSGTQLSVL.

The gene calls are TRBV7-8 and TRBJ1-1, with D unclear. Germline V gene lookup returns CDR1 SGHVS and CDR2 FQNEAQ. Between the trimmed V and J ends, which lost 5 bases and 2 bases, there was a span of 0 bases. The CDR3 contains 10 residues. This CDR3 is CASSNTEAFF. CDR3 sequence (DNA): TGTGCCAGCAGCAACACTGAAGCTTTCTTT. The variable domain in full, completed from reference TRBV7-8 and TRBJ1-1, reads GAGVSQSPRYKVAKRGQDVALRCDPISGHVSLFWYQQALGQGPEFLTYFQNEAQLDKSGLPSDRFFAERPEGSVSTLKIQRTQQEDSAVYLCASSNTEAFFGQGTRLTVV.

The chain combines TRBV7-2 with TRBJ2-5, with 12 bases matching TRBD2. The CDR3 is made up of 15 amino acids. Germline-derived CDR1 and CDR2 are SGHTA and FQGNSA. The junction had 7 bases not matched to a gene; V was cut back by 7 bases and J by 4 bases. This CDR3 is CASMRLAGAVETQYF. The CDR3 DNA reads TGTGCCAGCATGCGACTAGCGGGGGCTGTAGAGACCCAGTACTTC.

V usage is TRBV7-6 and J usage is TRBJ2-7, with TRBD2 as a possible D gene (6 bases). Germline CDR1 and CDR2: SGHVS and FNYEAQ. This CDR3 comprises 12 residues. The V end lost 5 bases, the J end lost 4 bases, and 9 bases lay between the germline ends. CDR3 bases: TGTGCCAGCAGCCGGGAGATGTACGAGCAGTACTTC. Residues: CASSREMYEQYF.

The rearrangement joins TRBV5-4 to TRBJ2-1; D is unclear. The germline V and J ends were trimmed by 4 bases and 7 bases, with 21 bases remaining between them. This CDR3 region has 16 residues. The germline V gene encodes CDR1 SGHNT and CDR2 YYREEE (reference sequence). CDR3 loop: CASSEPGVLARNEQFF. The CDR3 nucleotides are TGTGCCAGCAGCGAGCCGGGTGTTCTGGCTCGGAATGAGCAGTTCTTC. The full variable domain, with the rest looked up from reference TRBV5-4 and TRBJ2-1, is ETGVTQSPTHLIKTRGQQVTLRCSSQSGHNTVSWYQQALGQGPQFIFQYYREEENGRGNFPPRFSGLQFPNYSSELNVNALELDDSALYLCASSEPGVLARNEQFFGPGTRLTVL.

The gene calls are TRBV7-9 and TRBJ2-7; no definite D call. The CDR3 contains 10 residues. Germline V CDR1 and CDR2: SEHNR, FQNEAQ (reference sequence). Trimming took 5 bases from V and 3 from J, leaving 2 bases between them. This CDR3 reads CASSNYEQYF. For the CDR3, the DNA is TGTGCCAGCAGCAACTACGAGCAGTACTTC.

The chain carries TRBV5-8 and TRBJ1-2; TRBD1 agrees at 7 bases. CDR1 is SGHTS and CDR2 is YDEGEE in the germline V gene. This CDR3 is built from 14 residues. Germline trimming cut 4 bases from V and 3 bases from J; bases unmatched to any gene: 6. The CDR3 sequence: CASSLGQQDYGYTF. The CDR3 DNA reads as TGTGCCAGCAGCCTGGGACAGCAGGACTATGGCTACACCTTC.

This clone was observed a handful of times. This sequence joins TRBV11-2 and TRBJ2-7; 9 bases line up with TRBD1. This CDR3 comprises 13 residues. Germline V gene sequence: CDR1 SGHAT, CDR2 FQNNGV. Trimming at V came to 5 bases and at J to 3 bases, leaving 2 bases not matched to a gene. The CDR3, as DNA: TGTGCCAGCAGCAAGGGACAGGGCTACGAGCAGTACTTC. Translated: CASSKGQGYEQYF.

The chain has TRBV6-5 and TRBJ2-2, with 9 bases lining up with TRBD1. The CDR3 contains 15 residues. Germline V gene data show CDR1 as MNHEY and CDR2 as SVGAGI. Trimming at V came to 4 bases and at J to 2 bases, leaving 2 bases not matched to a gene. The CDR3 DNA reads TGTGCCAGCAGTTTGGGACAGGGCAACACCGGGGAGCTGTTTTTT. This gives the protein CASSLGQGNTGELFF.